The 23 T cell receptor beta chains below come from one sample, sequenced in a study of cytomegalovirus exposure and HLA in healthy donors. With 60 Vbeta and 13 Jbeta primers, the PCR was carried out. Libraries were prepared by immunoSEQ multiplex PCR; TCRdb keeps only in-frame clonotypes and omits some of them. The data contain about 200,000 clones, roughly 80% of them singletons. Sequenced input: PBMCs. These receptors came from a man aged 50-59 years in good health and CMV-seronegative.

The CDR3 region is CASSFDRWSKGDEQYF. Written as DNA, the CDR3 is TGTGCCAGCAGTTTCGACAGGTGGTCGAAGGGCGACGAGCAGTACTTC. The V gene is TRBV21-1, the J gene TRBJ2-7; no DNA check was done on the table's D call, TRBD1. TRBV21-1 is a pseudogene segment. The CDR3 consists of 16 residues.

V is TRBV6-1 and J is TRBJ1-5; D not resolved. The germline V and J ends were trimmed by 11 bases and 0 bases, with 11 bases remaining between them. Germline-derived CDR1 and CDR2 are MNHNS and SASEGT. CDR3 length: 13 amino acids. This CDR3 is CASQPGSNQPQHF. The CDR3 nucleotides read TGTGCCTCTCAACCGGGTAGCAATCAGCCCCAGCATTTT.

The chain employs TRBV19 and TRBJ2-3; TRBD2 matches 11 bases. Trimming took 0 bases from V and 1 from J; bases not matched to a gene: 3. CDR3 size: 17 residues. CDR1 is LNHDA and CDR2 is SQIVND in the germline V gene (reference sequence). Written as DNA, the CDR3 is TGTGCCAGTAGTATAGACACTAGCGGGAGAGGCACAGATACGCAGTATTTT. This encodes CASSIDTSGRGTDTQYF.

This clone was recorded a few times. This rearrangement joins TRBV18 to TRBJ1-1, with D perhaps matching TRBD1 (6 bases). Trimming cost V 2 bases and J 3 bases, with 13 bases left between them. CDR3 length: 15 amino acids. CDR1 and CDR2 (germline): KGHSH, LQKENI. The CDR3 DNA reads TGTGCCAGCTCACCATCGCAGGGGAAGGACACTGAAGCTTTCTTT. It specifies CASSPSQGKDTEAFF.

The gene calls are TRBV28 and TRBJ1-5; the D gene is possibly TRBD1 (6 bases). The CDR3 covers 15 residues. Germline CDR1 is MDHEN and CDR2 is SYDVKM. V gave up 3 bases and J gave up 6 bases, with 15 bases separating them. CDR3 nucleotide sequence: TGTGCCAGCAGTTTGATGGGCAGGGGAAGTCAGCCCCAGCATTTT. Amino acids: CASSLMGRGSQPQHF.

The rearrangement joins TRBV6-1 to TRBJ2-7, with D perhaps TRBD1 (6 bases). Trimming stripped 3 bases from V and 5 bases from J, with 17 bases between. The CDR3 spans 15 residues. The germline V gene has CDR1 MNHNS and CDR2 SASEGT. The CDR3 DNA reads TGTGCCAGCAGTGATGGAAGGGGGAGTGTCCACGAGCAGTACTTC. This gives the protein CASSDGRGSVHEQYF.

The chain carries TRBV19 and TRBJ2-1; D gene unclear. The germline V and J ends were trimmed by 0 bases and 7 bases, with 7 bases remaining between them. The CDR3 totals 13 residues. Germline V gives CDR1 LNHDA, CDR2 SQIVND (reference sequence). The CDR3 loop is CASSIEPGNEQFF. The CDR3 bases are TGTGCCAGTAGTATAGAACCCGGGAATGAGCAGTTCTTC.

V usage is TRBV5-4 and J usage is TRBJ2-1; 7 nucleotides agree with TRBD2. In germline, CDR1 is SGHNT, CDR2 YYREEE (reference sequence). The trim removed 5 bases at V and 15 bases at J, leaving 14 bases unmatched. CDR3 length: 13 amino acids. The CDR3 sequence is CASRFSSGGITFF. The CDR3 coding sequence is TGTGCCAGCAGGTTTAGCTCGGGAGGAATCACGTTCTTC.

This clone has just a few counts. This sequence joins TRBV15 and TRBJ1-2; D remains unclear. Looked up from germline, CDR1 is LNHNV and CDR2 is YYDKDF (reference sequence). CDR3 length equals 16 residues. The V and J ends lost 0 bases and 4 bases respectively, with 15 bases between them. The CDR3 is CATSRDDKGAGYGYTF. The CDR3 bases are TGTGCCACCAGCAGAGATGATAAGGGCGCGGGCTATGGCTACACCTTC.

This chain uses TRBV11-2 with TRBJ2-2, with 10 nucleotides matching TRBD1. V lost 5 bases to trimming and J lost 3 bases; unmatched junction nucleotides: 3. This CDR3 has 15 amino acids. The V gene's germline CDR1 is SGHAT and CDR2 FQNNGV. The CDR3 nucleotides read TGTGCCAGCAGCCCCGGGACAGGGGACACCGGGGAGCTGTTTTTT. Its translation: CASSPGTGDTGELFF.

This clone was detected only a few times. This chain links TRBV7-2 with TRBJ2-6, with TRBD1 matching 11 bases. There are 17 residues in the CDR3. The J segment lost 3 bases and the V segment lost 3 bases, leaving 4 bases of the junction unmatched. The germline gives CDR1 SGHTA, CDR2 FQGNSA. In DNA form, the CDR3 reads TGTGCCAGCAGCTTTGGACAGGGGGCGGTTGGGGCCAACGTCCTGACTTTC. Protein: CASSFGQGAVGANVLTF.

This chain links TRBV5-4 with TRBJ2-1, with D possibly matching TRBD2 (6 bases). CDR3 size: 14 residues. Trimming pared 0 bases from V and 3 bases from J, leaving 7 bases between. Germline V gene sequence: CDR1 SGHNT, CDR2 YYREEE (reference sequence). CDR3 nucleotide sequence: TGTGCCAGCAGCTTGGGGACTAACTACAATGAGCAGTTCTTC. It yields the protein CASSLGTNYNEQFF. Combining the CDR3 with reference TRBV5-4 and TRBJ2-1 gives the whole variable domain ETGVTQSPTHLIKTRGQQVTLRCSSQSGHNTVSWYQQALGQGPQFIFQYYREEENGRGNFPPRFSGLQFPNYSSELNVNALELDDSALYLCASSLGTNYNEQFFGPGTRLTVL.

The rearrangement links TRBV27 to TRBJ2-7, with TRBD1 matching 7 bases. This CDR3 is 16 amino acids long. Per germline, CDR1 MNHEY and CDR2 SMNVEV (reference sequence). V dropped 1 base and J dropped 1; count of bases not matched to a gene: 7. This CDR3 reads CASSLFFGTVSYEQYF. The CDR3 DNA follows: TGTGCCAGCAGTTTATTTTTCGGGACAGTATCCTACGAGCAGTACTTC.

This clone occurred once. This sequence joins TRBV25-1 and TRBJ2-3; D might be TRBD1 (6 bases). The CDR3 is 15 residues long. Trimming pared 4 bases from V and 4 bases from J, leaving 15 bases between. Per germline, CDR1 MGHDK and CDR2 SYGVNS. The CDR3 region is CASSGGTSSADTQYF. CDR3 DNA sequence: TGTGCCAGCAGTGGTGGGACATCGAGCGCAGATACGCAGTATTTT.

CDR3 residues: CASSAGFRAGTDTQYF. As DNA, the CDR3 is TGTGCCAGCAGCGCGGGCTTTAGGGCCGGCACAGATACGCAGTATTTT. The rearrangement joins TRBV11-2 to TRBJ2-3, with a weak D call TRBD2 (5 bases). V was pared by 5 bases and J by 1 base, with 16 bases between. Germline CDR1 SGHAT, CDR2 FQNNGV. CDR3 length: 16 residues.

The table lists this clone with a few counts. The chain uses TRBV6-1 and TRBJ1-4, with D tentatively TRBD1 (6 bases). The CDR3 runs to 15 residues. From germline, CDR1 is MNHNS and CDR2 SASEGT. The V end was cut by 5 bases, the J end by 8 bases, with 18 bases between. The CDR3 reads CASSIRQVRDEKLFF. CDR3 coding DNA: TGTGCCAGCAGTATACGACAGGTTCGGGACGAAAAACTGTTTTTT.

This clone was counted a few times. The chain couples TRBV7-2 to TRBJ1-5; 10 bases fit TRBD1. V was clipped by 2 bases and J by 6 bases; unmatched bases: 4. In germline, CDR1 is SGHTA, CDR2 FQGNSA. The CDR3 sequence is 15 residues long. CDR3 DNA: TGTGCCAGCAGCTTAAGACAGGGGGCAGGTCAGCCCCAGCATTTT. Amino acids: CASSLRQGAGQPQHF.

The genes are TRBV5-6 and TRBJ2-5, with 10 nucleotides matching TRBD2. The J call may be incorrect, as the DNA end agrees better with TRBJ2-7. Looked up from germline, CDR1 is SGHDT and CDR2 is YYEEEE. The length of the CDR3 is 15 residues. The chain's CDR3 is CASNPAGGPSYEQYF. Here the CDR3 DNA reads TGTGCCAGCAACCCAGCGGGAGGGCCGTCCTACGAGCAGTACTTC.

The chain uses TRBV28 and TRBJ1-1; 10 nucleotides align to TRBD1. Losses at the gene ends were 5 bases for V and 6 bases for J; bases not matched to a gene: 12. The germline V gene has CDR1 MDHEN and CDR2 SYDVKM. The CDR3 covers 16 residues. Here the CDR3 reads CASSKDRGIEGAEAFF. The CDR3 nucleotides are TGTGCCAGCAGTAAGGACAGGGGGATCGAGGGGGCTGAAGCTTTCTTT.

This clone was observed a single time. The chain couples TRBV19 to TRBJ2-5; 9 bases fit TRBD1. Germline V gene data show CDR1 as LNHDA and CDR2 as SQIVND (reference sequence). The length of the CDR3 is 13 residues. J gave up 4 bases and V 5 bases, and 2 bases lay outside the gene matches. The CDR3 is CASSSDRGETQYF. The CDR3 DNA reads as TGTGCCAGTAGTTCGGACAGGGGAGAGACCCAGTACTTC.

The J gene is TRBJ2-7, the V gene TRBV7-8, with TRBD1 identical over 12 bases. Germline assignment: CDR1 SGHVS and CDR2 FQNEAQ. The length of the CDR3 is 16 residues. With 5 bases clipped from V and 5 bases from J, the junction kept 10 bases outside the gene matches. CDR3 nucleotide sequence: TGTGCCAGCAGCCCGAGGGGGGGACAGGGGGCCCACGAGCAGTACTTC. The encoded protein is CASSPRGGQGAHEQYF.

The V call is TRBV15, the J call TRBJ2-1, with TRBD2 matching over 8 bases. Germline-derived CDR1 and CDR2 are LNHNV and YYDKDF (reference sequence). The CDR3 contains 15 residues. After removal of 3 bases from V and 7 bases from J, the junction contained 8 bases not matched to a gene. The CDR3 here is CATSRYGLAINEQFF. The DNA of the CDR3 is TGTGCCACCAGCAGGTACGGACTAGCAATAAATGAGCAGTTCTTC.

The chain combines TRBV2 with TRBJ2-3; 10 nucleotides agree with TRBD2. Germline V gives CDR1 SNHLY, CDR2 FYNNEI. The CDR3 totals 16 residues. Unmatched junction bases numbered 8, after V lost 6 bases and J lost 2 bases. CDR3 nucleotide sequence: TGTGCCAGCAGGTACCTAGCGGGAGCGTCCACAGATACGCAGTATTTT. Translating gives CASRYLAGASTDTQYF.